This is a list of T cell receptor beta chains from one sample in a study of T cells after yellow fever vaccination. TCRdb reprocessed the 5' RACE reads with MiXCR, giving one entry per CDR3 protein. The sample holds just under 600,000 distinct CDR3 sequences, 13% seen once. The sequences come from PBMCs, collected on the day of the yellow fever booster vaccination. These receptors all stem from a young man who received the YFV17D yellow fever vaccine. CDR3s include the opening cysteine and the closing phenylalanine or tryptophan. A D gene is named only where the DNA matches it firmly. Rows give clone size only sometimes, using once, few, many, or a class for an expanded clone.

clone_size j_call d_call v_call cdr3_nt cdr3_aa
few TRBJ2-1 TRBD1 TRBV29-1 TGCAGCGGAGGGGACAGGGCCTACAAGCAGTTCTTC CSGGDRAYKQFF
- TRBJ1-2 - TRBV20-1 TGCAGTGCTCTCCAGGGGCCGGGCTACACCTTC CSALQGPGYTF
few TRBJ1-2 TRBD1 TRBV29-1 TGCAGCGCAACTGGGACAGGGGGAGGAAGCTACACCTTC CSATGTGGGSYTF
few TRBJ2-1 TRBD2 TRBV4-3 TGCGCCAGCAGCCAAGAGGGGGCTAGCGGGTATCATGAGCAGTTCTTC CASSQEGASGYHEQFF
- TRBJ2-1 TRBD2 TRBV20-1 TGCTGTGCTAGAGAGGTTGGACTAGCGGGAATGGAAAGGTCCTACAATGAGCAGTTCTTC CCAREVGLAGMERSYNEQFF
few TRBJ2-7 - TRBV5-1 TGCGCCAGCAGCCCTGACTCCATTTCGGGCGAGCAGTACTTC CASSPDSISGEQYF
few TRBJ2-7 TRBD1 TRBV12-3/TRBV12-4 TGTGCCAGCAGCCTCGGGACAGGATTTTCCTACGAGCAGTACTTC CASSLGTGFSYEQYF
- TRBJ2-7 - TRBV2 TGTGCCAGCAGTGATGGTCCACACTCCTACGAGCAGTACTTC CASSDGPHSYEQYF
few TRBJ2-2 TRBD1 TRBV2 TGTGCCAGCAGGGGGGACAGGACGGGGGAGCTGTTTTTT CASRGDRTGELFF
few TRBJ2-1 TRBD2 TRBV7-8 TGTGCCAGCAGCTTGAGCGAGGCTAGCGGAAATCCTCGCTACAATGAGCAGTTCTTC CASSLSEASGNPRYNEQFF
many TRBJ2-1 - TRBV20-1 TGCAGTGCTATGGTGGGCCCAGAGTTCTTC CSAMVGPEFF
few TRBJ2-5 - TRBV29-1 TGCTCCGGGGTCCAAGAGACCCAGTACTTC CSGVQETQYF
few TRBJ2-6 - TRBV7-2 TGTGCCAGCAGCTTAATCCCCAGGGTAACTGGGGCCAACGTCCTGACTTTC CASSLIPRVTGANVLTF
few TRBJ2-3 - TRBV4-3 TGCGCCAGCAGCCAAGAATCTCCTCCGGGACATACTACGCAGTATTTT CASSQESPPGHTTQYF
- TRBJ2-1 TRBD1 TRBV15 TGTGCCACCAGCAAGTGGACAGGGGTGAATGAGCAGTTCTTC CATSKWTGVNEQFF
- TRBJ2-1 - TRBV6-5 TGTGCCAGCAGTTACCGACTAAACAATGAGCAGTTCTTC CASSYRLNNEQFF
few TRBJ2-2 TRBD2 TRBV12-3/TRBV12-4 TGTGCCAGCAGACTTCTAGCGGGAGGGGATACCGGGGAGCTGTTTTTT CASRLLAGGDTGELFF
- TRBJ2-1 TRBD2 TRBV6-2/TRBV6-3 TGTGCCAGCATCGCCGGGACTAGGAATGAGCAGTTCTTC CASIAGTRNEQFF
few TRBJ2-7 TRBD2 TRBV20-1 TGCAGTGCTAGTCACCTCCCCCGCGGGGGCTACGAGCAGTACTTC CSASHLPRGGYEQYF
- TRBJ2-1 TRBD2 TRBV9 TGTGCCAGCAGCGTAACTAGCGGGAGTGATAATGAGCAGTTCTTC CASSVTSGSDNEQFF
- TRBJ2-6 - TRBV5-4 TGTGCCAGCAGCGAACAGTTCTCTGGGGCCAACGTCCTGACTTTC CASSEQFSGANVLTF
- TRBJ1-2 TRBD1 TRBV12-3/TRBV12-4 TGTGCCAGCAGCCGCCAACAGGGGCGGTCGAGCTACACCTTC CASSRQQGRSSYTF
- TRBJ2-5 TRBD1 TRBV7-8 TGTGCCAGCAGCTTAAAGGGGGCCGGCGAGACCCAGTACTTC CASSLKGAGETQYF
- TRBJ1-2 - TRBV6-5 TGTGCCAGCAGTTACCGGGACTCCGGTAACTATGGCTACACCTTC CASSYRDSGNYGYTF
- TRBJ2-5 TRBD1 TRBV7-2 TGTGCCAGCAGCTTAGCGGGACAGGTCCAAGAGACCCAGTACTTC CASSLAGQVQETQYF
few TRBJ1-5 TRBD1 TRBV20-1 TGCAGTGCCACTGACAGGGGGAGTCAGCCCCAGCATTTT CSATDRGSQPQHF
few TRBJ2-7 TRBD2 TRBV3-1 TGTGCCAGCAGATTAAGCGGGGTCTACGAGCAGTACTTC CASRLSGVYEQYF
- TRBJ2-5 - TRBV3-1 TGTGCCAGCAGCCAAGATAAGGGGTACGGGACCCAGTACTTC CASSQDKGYGTQYF
- TRBJ1-4 TRBD1 TRBV7-8 TGTGCCAGCAGCTTAGAATGGGACAGACAGGAAAAACTGTTTTTT CASSLEWDRQEKLFF
- TRBJ2-2 - TRBV24-1 TGTGCCACCAGTGATCACTACTCCGGGGAGCTGTTTTTT CATSDHYSGELFF
- TRBJ1-1 - TRBV25-1 TGTGCCAGCAGTGACTACTGGGGCTTGAACACTGAAGCTTTCTTT CASSDYWGLNTEAFF
- TRBJ2-6 - TRBV27 TGTGCCAGCAGTTTAAGATTTTTGGGGATAAAGAGGGCCAACGTCCTGACTTTC CASSLRFLGIKRANVLTF
- TRBJ2-7 TRBD2 TRBV7-2 TGTGCCAGCAGCGCAACAGCGGGACCTCCGGGGGAGCAGTACTTC CASSATAGPPGEQYF
few TRBJ2-7 - TRBV12-3/TRBV12-4 TGTGCCAGCAGTTTAAAGGAGAACACCTACGAGCAGTACTTC CASSLKENTYEQYF
few TRBJ2-7 - TRBV7-9 TGTGCCAGCAGCTTAGGAGAGGCTCACTACTTC CASSLGEAHYF
few TRBJ2-1 TRBD1 TRBV10-3 TGTGCCATCAGTGGCGGACAGGGGGCCTACAATGAGCAGTTCTTC CAISGGQGAYNEQFF
few TRBJ2-3 - TRBV6-6 TGTGCCAGCAGCGAGTCCCCCACAGATACGCAGTATTTT CASSESPTDTQYF
- TRBJ1-2 TRBD1 TRBV20-1 TGCAGTGCAACACAAACTACAGGGGGCGGGGGCTACACCTTC CSATQTTGGGGYTF
- TRBJ2-3 - TRBV6-5 TGTGCCAGCAGTTACTCCCTACCTATAAATACGCAGTATTTT CASSYSLPINTQYF
few TRBJ2-5 - TRBV7-2 TGTGCCAGCAGCCAGAAAACTAAGTACCAAGAGACCCAGTACTTC CASSQKTKYQETQYF
few TRBJ2-2 - TRBV19 TGTGCCAGTAGTATCCCTTCCGGGCTCACCGGGGAGCTGTTTTTT CASSIPSGLTGELFF
many TRBJ2-7 - TRBV11-2 TGTGCCAGCAGCTTAGAGTCCCAAGCCGCGCAGTACTTC CASSLESQAAQYF
few TRBJ2-3 - TRBV6-2/TRBV6-3 TGTGCCAGCAGTCGGGGGCTAGAGGCAGATACGCAGTATTTT CASSRGLEADTQYF
- TRBJ2-2 TRBD2 TRBV6-2/TRBV6-3 TGTGCCAGCACCGACTACCCCCCCCAGCGGGAGAACACCGGGGAGCTGTTTTTT CASTDYPPQRENTGELFF
- TRBJ1-4 - TRBV20-1 TGCAGTGCTAGGGGGTTGAAGGGACTGAGTAATGAAAAACTGTTTTTT CSARGLKGLSNEKLFF
- TRBJ2-1 - TRBV20-1 TGCAGTGCTAGAGTCGCGGCTAACAATGAGCAGTTCTTC CSARVAANNEQFF